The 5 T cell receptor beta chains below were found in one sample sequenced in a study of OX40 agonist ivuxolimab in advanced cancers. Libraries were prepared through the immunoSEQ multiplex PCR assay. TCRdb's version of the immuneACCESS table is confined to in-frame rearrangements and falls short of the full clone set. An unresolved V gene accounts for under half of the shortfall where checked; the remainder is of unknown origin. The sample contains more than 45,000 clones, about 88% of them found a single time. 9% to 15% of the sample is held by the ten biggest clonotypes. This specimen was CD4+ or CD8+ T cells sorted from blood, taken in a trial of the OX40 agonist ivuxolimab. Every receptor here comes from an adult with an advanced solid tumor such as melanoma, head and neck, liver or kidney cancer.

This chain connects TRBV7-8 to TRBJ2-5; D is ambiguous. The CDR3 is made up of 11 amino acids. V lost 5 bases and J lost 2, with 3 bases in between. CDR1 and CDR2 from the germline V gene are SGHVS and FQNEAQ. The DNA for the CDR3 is TGTGCCAGCAGCCCGCAAGAGACCCAGTACTTC. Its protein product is CASSPQETQYF.

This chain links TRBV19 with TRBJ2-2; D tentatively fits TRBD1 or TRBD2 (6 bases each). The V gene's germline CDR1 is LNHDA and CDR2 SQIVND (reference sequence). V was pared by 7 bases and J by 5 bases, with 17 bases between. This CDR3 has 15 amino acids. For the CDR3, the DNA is TGTGCCAGTAAAGGCACTCAGGGGAGGACCGGGGAGCTGTTTTTT. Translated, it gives CASKGTQGRTGELFF.

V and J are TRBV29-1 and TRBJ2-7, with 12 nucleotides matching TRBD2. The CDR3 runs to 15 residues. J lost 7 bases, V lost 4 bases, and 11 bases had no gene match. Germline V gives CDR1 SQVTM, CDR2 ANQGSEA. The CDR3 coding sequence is TGCAGCGTTGCCCCTCGACTAGCGGGAGAAGGTGAGCAGTACTTC. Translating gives CSVAPRLAGEGEQYF.

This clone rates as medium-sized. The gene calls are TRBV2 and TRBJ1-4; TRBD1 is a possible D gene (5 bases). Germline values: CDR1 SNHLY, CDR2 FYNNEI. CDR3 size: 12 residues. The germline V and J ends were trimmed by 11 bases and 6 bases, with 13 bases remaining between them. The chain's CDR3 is CAGGTFYEKLFF. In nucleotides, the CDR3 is TGTGCCGGCGGGACCTTTTATGAAAAACTGTTTTTT.

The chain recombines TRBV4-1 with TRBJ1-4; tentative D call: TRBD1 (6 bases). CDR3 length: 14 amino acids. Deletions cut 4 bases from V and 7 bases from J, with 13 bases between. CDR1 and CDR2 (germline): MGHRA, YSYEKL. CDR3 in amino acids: CASSPDSHPEKLFF. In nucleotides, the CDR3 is TGCGCCAGCAGCCCGGACAGCCATCCTGAAAAACTGTTTTTT.